The entry that follows covers one TCR beta chain sequence. Its antigen is not known. The investigators sampled blood at baseline, at cycle 4 day 1, and at cycle 7 day 1. The sample comes from a study of OX40 agonist ivuxolimab in advanced cancers. For the study at large: Three patients got partial responses; one had hepatocellular carcinoma and two had cutaneous melanoma.

Sequencing used immunoSEQ multiplex PCR; TCRdb keeps in-frame clones, though not all of them. The sample includes around 68,000 clones, 91% of them seen just once. Study-wide results and limits: Expanded clones tended on average to be more numerous among CD8+ T cells than CD4+.

The source was CD4+ or CD8+ T cells sorted from blood, collected in a trial of the OX40 agonist ivuxolimab. The TCR originated in an adult with an advanced solid tumor such as melanoma, head and neck, liver or kidney cancer.

The CDR3 DNA reads TGTGCCAGCACCAAAGACAGCTTCTATGGCTACACCTTC. Encoded protein: CASTKDSFYGYTF. The V call is TRBV5-6, the J call TRBJ1-2, with a tentative D call TRBD1 (5 bases). CDR1 is SGHDT, CDR2 YYEEEE, per germline. The CDR3 is 13 amino acids. Between the trimmed V and J ends, which lost 6 bases and 4 bases, there was a span of 13 bases.